This T cell receptor (beta chain) originates from a study of CD8+CD57+ T cells in acquired aplastic anemia (dated by TCRdb to 2016 to 2019). General notes on the study: On average, sorted CD4+ and CD8+ cells yielded around 3.5 ug of extracted DNA, with a range of about 0.19 to 30 ug. Healthy donor samples averaged roughly 9.9 million reads for CD4+ and 11.0 million for CD8+ cells. Points the paper makes about the study in general: Patients and healthy controls showed no significant difference in CD8+ Simpson's diversity (P=0.060). Around 31 CD8+ CDR3 sequences were shared between patients and controls but appeared highly expressed in patients and within their immunodominant clones.

In this study, sorted CD4+ and CD8+ T cells from the blood of healthy subjects and of severe aplastic anemia patients had their TCR repertoires deep-sequenced. Ficoll-Paque density gradient centrifugation was used to isolate peripheral blood mononuclear cells. Before DNA extraction, CD4+ and CD8+ T cells were sorted by FACS or by magnetic beads. A note on this clonotype: Its antigen remains unidentified. No quality values exist for individual bases; no much larger clone is one base distant.

Genomic DNA was used as template for profiling of TCR beta VDJ combinations and CDR3 sequences. TCR repertoire sequencing was run on an Illumina HiSeq 2000. The authors' pipeline ran thus. TRBV/TRBJ rearrangement plots, CDR3 size and DJ length profiles, and Simpson's diversity index were used to assess repertoires. The immunodominant clone was defined as the most abundant DNA sequence in deep sequencing data. CDR3 amino acid sequences were checked for sharing between subjects and were compared against published repertoires and the VDJdb database. TCRdb reprocessing: public reads trimmed at Q25 with fastp, clones called with MiXCR, in-frame beta chains kept. Duplicate CDR3 protein sequences are folded into a single record with the most common DNA and genes. These V and J calls are TCRdb output, not the study's own analysis. This sample holds around 170,000 distinct CDR3 sequences; 55% to 80% were observed only once. 45% to 55% of the sample lies in the top ten.

Sample: sorted CD4+, CD8+, or CD8+CD57+ T cells (not recorded which) from PBMCs. The origin of this receptor is a human donor in good health.

The nucleotide sequence is TGTGCCATCAGTGACTCGGGGTCGTATAACAGGGCCTCAACTAATGAAAAACTGTTTTTT. Protein translation: CAISDSGSYNRASTNEKLFF. This chain joins TRBV10-3 to TRBJ1-4; the D segment could be TRBD1, given 6 matching bases. The germline ends are 23 bases apart after V is trimmed by 3 bases and J by 0 bases. The germline V gene yields ENHRY for CDR1 and SYGVKD for CDR2. The CDR3 has 20 amino acids, counting the end cysteine and phenylalanine. Kept here is only the CDR3 DNA, which spans 60 bases and is read in frame from base 1.